These T cell receptor beta chains were read from a single sample in a study of shared clonotypes between healthy human individuals. Assay used: immunoSEQ multiplex PCR; TCRdb lists only in-frame clones, some missing. This table has over 850,000 clones, 75% to 80% appearing once. The sequenced sample consisted of memory CD4+ T cells from PBMCs. The source is a young man in good health. Some clones in this sample may be carry-over from other donors' samples. Each CDR3 is given with its conserved first and last residue.

j_call v_call cdr3_aa
TRBJ1-5 TRBV9 CASSVVGPPDQPQHF
TRBJ2-7 TRBV7-9 CASSLDRGTYEQYF
TRBJ2-3 TRBV29-1 CSVATPVGTDTQYF
TRBJ2-2 TRBV25-1 CASSDLRQGTTGELFF
TRBJ2-2 TRBV27 CASSSGQGAGELFF
TRBJ1-3 TRBV27 CASSSGGNTIYF
TRBJ2-1 TRBV5-8 CASSLLLAEVLFF
TRBJ2-1 TRBV21-1 CASSKRHTRDCPYNEQFF
TRBJ2-5 TRBV11-2 CASSLVDGGETQYF
TRBJ2-4 TRBV9 CASSVGAGGLLAKNIQYF
TRBJ2-7 TRBV19 CASRATDGPGEQYF
TRBJ2-2 TRBV5-4 CASSHPPGLAGVPGELFF
TRBJ2-7 TRBV28 CASSLLRAYEQYF
TRBJ2-7 TRBV5-1 CASSLASVTLEQYF
TRBJ1-1 TRBV27 CASWDRWTEAFF
TRBJ2-1 TRBV28 CASDGPSGSGWYNEQFF
TRBJ2-2 TRBV7-3 CASSLRTGTGNTGELFF
TRBJ2-1 TRBV4-3 CASSQEHGLAYNEQFF
TRBJ2-1 TRBV5-1 CASSLEAGRGGEQFF
- TRBV9 CASSLEFGEQYF
TRBJ2-2 TRBV7-8 CARPGQTTGTLRPGELFF
TRBJ2-7 TRBV19 CASRQTGGERYEQYF
TRBJ2-1 TRBV5-1 CASSLVPGTYNEQFF
TRBJ2-1 TRBV7-9 CASSLREQLAGGHNEQFF
TRBJ2-1 TRBV2 CASSGQLNEQFF
TRBJ2-5 TRBV9 CASSVGQVGTQYF
TRBJ2-5 TRBV11-2 CASSLGPAGETQYF
TRBJ2-1 TRBV18 CASSPGGSGGLHEQFF
TRBJ1-1 TRBV5-4 CASSLNTGGRTEAFF
TRBJ2-7 TRBV18 CASSRTQVPDYEQYF
TRBJ1-4 TRBV5-1 CASSLGQLTNEKLFF
TRBJ2-1 TRBV7-3 CASSLDAGGPYNEQFF
TRBJ2-3 TRBV19 CASSIGTMRDTQYF
TRBJ2-7 TRBV2 CASSSDGIGHEQYF
TRBJ1-5 TRBV10-3 CAISESTRGSNQPQHF
TRBJ1-2 TRBV6-6 CAHRGAGGANYGYTF
TRBJ2-1 TRBV7-3 CASSLDLGGRAPLFF
TRBJ2-7 TRBV7-9 CASSFEGRSFDEQYF
TRBJ1-1 TRBV6-1 CASSEREDTEAFF
TRBJ1-1 TRBV9 CASSVREGVWPNTEAFF
TRBJ2-3 TRBV4-1 CASSQGPLLTGGRFTDTQYF
TRBJ1-2 TRBV7-2 CASSLRGTRDGYTF
TRBJ1-2 TRBV18 CASSPSQGFSYGYTF
TRBJ2-5 TRBV5-1 CASSPLTGTQETQYF
TRBJ2-7 TRBV7-9 CASSLGGPNEQYF
TRBJ2-5 TRBV9 CASSVEREGGETQYF
TRBJ2-2 TRBV5-1 CASSFDNTGELFF
TRBJ1-1 TRBV27 CASSSTSGAEAFF
TRBJ1-2 TRBV7-2 CASSLDVGQGVGYTF
TRBJ2-7 TRBV7-2 CASSLVWGPGEDEQYF